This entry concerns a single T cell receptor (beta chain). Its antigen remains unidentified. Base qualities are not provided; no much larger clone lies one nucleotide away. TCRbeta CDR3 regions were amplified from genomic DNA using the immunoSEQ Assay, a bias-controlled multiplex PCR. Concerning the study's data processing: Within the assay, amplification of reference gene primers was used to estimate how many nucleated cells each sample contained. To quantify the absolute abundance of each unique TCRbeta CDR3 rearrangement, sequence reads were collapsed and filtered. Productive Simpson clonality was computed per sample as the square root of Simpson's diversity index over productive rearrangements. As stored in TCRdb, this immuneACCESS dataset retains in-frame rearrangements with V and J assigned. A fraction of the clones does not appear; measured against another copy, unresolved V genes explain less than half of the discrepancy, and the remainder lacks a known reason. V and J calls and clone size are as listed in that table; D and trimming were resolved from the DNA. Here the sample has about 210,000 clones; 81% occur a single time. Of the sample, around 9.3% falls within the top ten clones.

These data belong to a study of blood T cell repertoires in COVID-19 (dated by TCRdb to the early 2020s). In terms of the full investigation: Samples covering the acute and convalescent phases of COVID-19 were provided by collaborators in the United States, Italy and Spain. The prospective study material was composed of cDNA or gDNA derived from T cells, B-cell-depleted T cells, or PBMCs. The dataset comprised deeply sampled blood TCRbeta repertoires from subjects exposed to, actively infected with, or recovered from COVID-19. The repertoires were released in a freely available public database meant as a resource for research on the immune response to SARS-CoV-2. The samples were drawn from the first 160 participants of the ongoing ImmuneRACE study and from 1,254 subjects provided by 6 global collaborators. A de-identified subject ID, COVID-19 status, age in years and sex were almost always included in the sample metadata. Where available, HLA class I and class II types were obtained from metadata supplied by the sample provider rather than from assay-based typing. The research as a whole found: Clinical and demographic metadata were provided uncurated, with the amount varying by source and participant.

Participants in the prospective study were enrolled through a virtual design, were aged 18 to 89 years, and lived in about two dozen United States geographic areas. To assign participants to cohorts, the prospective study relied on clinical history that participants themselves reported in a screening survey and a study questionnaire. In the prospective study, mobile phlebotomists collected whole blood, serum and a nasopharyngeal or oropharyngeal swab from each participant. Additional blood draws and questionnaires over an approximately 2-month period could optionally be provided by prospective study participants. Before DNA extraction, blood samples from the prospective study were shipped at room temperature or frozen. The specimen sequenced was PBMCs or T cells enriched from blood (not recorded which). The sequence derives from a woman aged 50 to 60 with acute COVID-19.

The CDR3 reads as follows: CASSPLYAFAGNEQYF. The bases are TGTGCCAGCAGCCCACTCTACGCTTTCGCGGGAAACGAGCAGTACTTC. The chain is assembled from TRBV11-1 and TRBJ2-7; 6 matching bases give a weak D call of TRBD2. The CDR3 starts with the cysteine, ends with the phenylalanine, and has 16 residues. The read is trimmed to its CDR3 DNA, 48 bases read in frame from base 1. V and J are truncated by 5 bases and 5 bases respectively, leaving an intervening sequence of 22 bases. The germline V gene (reference sequence) sets CDR1 to SGHAT and CDR2 to FQDESV.